This entry features one T cell receptor beta chain sequence. Clones were read by immunoSEQ multiplex PCR, and TCRdb kept only the in-frame ones, dropping some. The sample records about 110,000 clones, roughly 90% being singletons. The germline V gene encodes CDR1 GTSNPN and CDR2 SVGIG (reference sequence). This CDR3 comprises 12 residues. Trimming removed 0 bases from V and 6 bases from J, with 7 bases in between. The sample is drawn from a study of PD-L1 blockade in urothelial cancer. Time point in this sample: peripheral blood 6 weeks after treatment start. The V and J genes are TRBV30 and TRBJ2-3; D is unclear. The receptor was derived from a man aged 55 to 70 with urothelial cancer. Material: PBMCs, obtained around atezolizumab (anti-PD-L1) treatment. The CDR3 loop reads CAWSVLLDTQYF. DNA of the CDR3: TGTGCCTGGAGTGTACTACTTGATACGCAGTATTTT.